The rows below give T cell receptor beta chains drawn from one sample of a study of control samples from healthy donors and cancer patients. Some clones are missing from TCRdb's copy, which holds only in-frame ones; the method was immunoSEQ multiplex PCR. The sample contains 150,000 to 200,000 clones, 91% of which appear only once. The sample was blood. The receptors here all came from a woman in her twenties or thirties in good health. Each CDR3 is given with its conserved first and last residue. The order of the fields is clone size, V gene, D gene, J gene, CDR3 DNA, CDR3 protein. The D gene is left open where the match is weak. For some rows the clone size is stated as once, few or many, or as a class when expanded; others skip it.

NA	TRBV9	NA	TRBJ2-1	TGTGCCAGCAGCGTAGACTTGCGGGCCTACAATGAGCAGTTCTTC	CASSVDLRAYNEQFF
NA	TRBV28	NA	TRBJ1-4	TGTGCCAGCAGTTTAACAGAGGGGAATGAAAAACTGTTTTTT	CASSLTEGNEKLFF
NA	TRBV11-2	NA	TRBJ2-7	TGTGCCAGCAGCTCTTACGAGCAGTACTTC	CASSSYEQYF
NA	TRBV4-2	TRBD2	TRBJ2-1	TGTGCCAGCAGCTTAACTAGCGGGAGGCACTCCTACAATGAGCAGTTCTTC	CASSLTSGRHSYNEQFF
NA	TRBV18	TRBD1	TRBJ1-4	TGTGCCAGCTCACCGGACCAGGGGGTCTATAATGAAAAACTGTTTTTT	CASSPDQGVYNEKLFF
NA	TRBV5-1	TRBD1	TRBJ2-7	TGCGCCAGCAGCCCCCGAGAGGGGGCTCCCTACGAGCAGTACTTC	CASSPREGAPYEQYF
NA	TRBV6-4	NA	TRBJ1-1	TGTGCCAGCAGTGAGGACGGGAGTAACACTGAAGCTTTCTTT	CASSEDGSNTEAFF
NA	TRBV3-1/TRBV3-2	NA	TRBJ1-4	TGTGCCAGCAGCCAACGGGGAGGTTCTGAAAAACTGTTTTTT	CASSQRGGSEKLFF
NA	TRBV19	TRBD2	TRBJ2-7	TGTGCCAGTAGTAGCGGGGGGAGCTCCTACGAGCAGTACTTC	CASSSGGSSYEQYF
NA	TRBV4-2	NA	TRBJ1-4	TGTGCCAGCAGCCAAGACAGGACTAATGAAAAACTGTTTTTT	CASSQDRTNEKLFF
NA	TRBV5-1	NA	TRBJ1-1	TGCGCCAGCAGCTTGGGGGCGGGCCCCCCGGGCACTGAAGCTTTCTTT	CASSLGAGPPGTEAFF
NA	TRBV4-3	TRBD2	TRBJ2-1	TGCGCCAGCAGCCAAGACCGACTAGCGTCCTACAATGAGCAGTTCTTC	CASSQDRLASYNEQFF
NA	TRBV4-2	NA	TRBJ1-4	TGTGCCAGCAGCCAAGGGACAGCAGCAACTAATGAAAAACTGTTTTTT	CASSQGTAATNEKLFF
NA	TRBV19	NA	TRBJ2-5	TGTGCCAGTAGTTCCCTAGCGTTCCAAGAGACCCAGTACTTC	CASSSLAFQETQYF
NA	TRBV7-2	TRBD1	TRBJ1-2	TGTGCCAGCAGCTCCCAGGACAGGAGAGTAGGTGGCTACACCTTC	CASSSQDRRVGGYTF
NA	TRBV4-1	TRBD1	TRBJ1-2	TGCGCCAGCAGCCCAGGGGGGAGCTATGGCTACACCTTC	CASSPGGSYGYTF
NA	TRBV18	TRBD1	TRBJ1-4	TGTGCCAGCTCAAGGGGACAGGGAAATGAAAAACTGTTTTTT	CASSRGQGNEKLFF
NA	TRBV27	TRBD1	TRBJ2-7	TGTGCCAGCAGTCCCGGACAGGGGATCTCCTACGAGCAGTACTTC	CASSPGQGISYEQYF
NA	TRBV19	NA	TRBJ1-1	TGTGCCAGTAGAAACAGGGTAGGGAACACTGAAGCTTTCTTT	CASRNRVGNTEAFF
NA	TRBV5-1	NA	TRBJ2-5	TGCGCCAGCAGCTTGCAAGGGCCCCAAGAGACCCAGTACTTC	CASSLQGPQETQYF
NA	TRBV27	TRBD1	TRBJ1-2	TGTGCCAGCAGTTTAATGACAGGGGGGTTATATGGCTACACCTTC	CASSLMTGGLYGYTF
NA	TRBV28	NA	TRBJ1-6	TGTGCCAGCAGTTTACCTGGTTTGGGATATAATTCACCCCTCCACTTT	CASSLPGLGYNSPLHF
NA	TRBV29-1	TRBD1	TRBJ1-2	TGCAGCGTTGTTAGTCCGGGACAGGGAGGGAATGGCTACACCTTC	CSVVSPGQGGNGYTF
NA	TRBV3-1/TRBV3-2	NA	TRBJ2-3	TGTGCCAGCAGCCAAGGGTTACGGGGGGCCACAGATACGCAGTATTTT	CASSQGLRGATDTQYF
NA	TRBV11-3	NA	TRBJ2-3	TGTGCCAGCAGCTTACGGGGTCACACAGATACGCAGTATTTT	CASSLRGHTDTQYF
NA	TRBV18	NA	TRBJ2-1	TGTGCCAGCTCACCCCTCGGGAGCAATGAGCAGTTCTTC	CASSPLGSNEQFF
NA	TRBV6-5	NA	TRBJ1-2	TGTGCCAGCAGTTACTCAGGGGATGGCTACACCTTC	CASSYSGDGYTF
NA	TRBV30	NA	TRBJ1-1	TGTGCCTGGAGTGTGCAGATAAACACTGAAGCTTTCTTT	CAWSVQINTEAFF
NA	TRBV21-1	NA	TRBJ2-7	TGTGCCAGCAGCAAAGATAAAGGCTGCGAGCAGTACTTC	CASSKDKGCEQYF
NA	TRBV11-2	NA	TRBJ2-1	TGTGCCAGCAGCTTAGATTTAAGGAGAAAGGGGCAGTTCTTC	CASSLDLRRKGQFF
NA	TRBV15	NA	TRBJ1-5	TGTGCCACCAGCAGAGGGGACTCTAGCAATCAGCCCCAGCATTTT	CATSRGDSSNQPQHF
NA	TRBV19	TRBD1	TRBJ1-5	TGTGCCAGTACCGATCCAGGACAGGGGAATCAGCCCCAGCATTTT	CASTDPGQGNQPQHF
NA	TRBV7-9	NA	TRBJ2-7	TGTGCCAGCAGCCCCCAGGGCCCCTACGAGCAGTACTTC	CASSPQGPYEQYF
NA	TRBV6-6	NA	TRBJ1-3	TGTGCCAGCAGTTATGGACTAGGGGGAAACACCATATATTTT	CASSYGLGGNTIYF
NA	TRBV11-3	TRBD1	TRBJ1-2	TGTGCCAGCAGCGCTCGGGACAGGGGGCCTGGCTACACCTTC	CASSARDRGPGYTF
NA	TRBV7-9	NA	TRBJ1-4	TGTGCCAGCAGCCCTCGCACAGGAGTTGCAACTAATGAAAAACTGTTTTTT	CASSPRTGVATNEKLFF
NA	TRBV13	NA	TRBJ2-7	TGTGCCAGCAGCTGGGCCTACTCCTACGAGCAGTACTTC	CASSWAYSYEQYF
NA	TRBV7-9	TRBD1	TRBJ1-1	TGTGCCAGCAGCCGACCGACAGGGGGGACTGAAGCTTTCTTT	CASSRPTGGTEAFF
NA	TRBV18	TRBD1	TRBJ1-2	TGTGCCAGCTCACCCCAGGGGGCAGCTAACTATGGCTACACCTTC	CASSPQGAANYGYTF
few	TRBV3-1/TRBV3-2	TRBD2	TRBJ2-7	TGTGCCAGCAGCCTAGGGACTAGCCGGGGCGAGCAGTACTTC	CASSLGTSRGEQYF
NA	TRBV19	NA	TRBJ1-2	TGTGCCAGTAGTATGGGGTATAGCTATGGCTACACCTTC	CASSMGYSYGYTF
NA	TRBV19	NA	TRBJ2-6	TGTGCCAGTAGTATAGATAACGGGGCCAACGTCCTGACTTTC	CASSIDNGANVLTF
NA	TRBV2	TRBD2	TRBJ2-3	TGTGCCAGCAGATCGACGGGAGGGCCGGGAGATACGCAGTATTTT	CASRSTGGPGDTQYF
NA	TRBV28	TRBD1	TRBJ1-1	TGTGTCAGCAGTTTGGGTTTAGGGACAGGGGGCGGGGGGACTGAAGCTTTCTTT	CVSSLGLGTGGGGTEAFF
NA	TRBV5-6	TRBD1	TRBJ1-4	TGTGCCAGCAGCTTTGGACAGGCTTATGAAAAACTGTTTTTT	CASSFGQAYEKLFF
NA	TRBV4-3	NA	TRBJ1-4	TGCGCCAGCAGCCAAGAGGTGGTCGGGCGGGAAAAACTGTTTTTT	CASSQEVVGREKLFF
NA	TRBV7-2	NA	TRBJ1-2	TGTGCCAGCAGGACAGGTTCTGGCTACACCTTC	CASRTGSGYTF
NA	TRBV5-1	TRBD1	TRBJ1-1	TGCGCCAGCAGCTTGGCGACAGGGCGGAACACTGAAGCTTTCTTT	CASSLATGRNTEAFF
NA	TRBV7-2	NA	TRBJ2-1	TGTGCCAGCAGCTTACTAAATGAGCAGTTCTTC	CASSLLNEQFF
NA	TRBV28	NA	TRBJ2-1	TGTGCCAGCACCCAGGGGTTAGGCTCCTACAATGAGCAGTTCTTC	CASTQGLGSYNEQFF